This T cell receptor (beta chain) is from a study of blood T cell repertoires in COVID-19 (dated by TCRdb to 2019 to 2021). About the investigation overall: The collaborator samples originated in the United States, Italy and Spain and spanned the acute and convalescent phases of COVID-19. The prospective study material was composed of cDNA or gDNA derived from T cells, B-cell-depleted T cells, or PBMCs. Subjects who had been exposed to COVID-19, were actively infected with it, or had recovered from it provided the deeply sampled blood TCRbeta repertoires that made up the dataset. A freely available public database, intended as a resource for researchers studying the immune response to SARS-CoV-2, is where the repertoires were released. Samples came from the ongoing ImmuneRACE study (first 160 participants) plus 1,254 subjects from 6 global collaborators. Sample metadata almost always included a de-identified subject ID, COVID-19 status, age in years and sex. Where HLA class I and class II types were available, the types were taken from metadata supplied by the sample provider, not from assay-based typing. The paper's findings and limits, for the study overall: The amount of clinical and demographic metadata varied by source and participant and was provided uncurated.

The collaborating institutions used their own protocols to collect whole blood in K2EDTA tubes. For TCRbeta analysis, collaborators shipped samples in one of three forms: frozen whole blood, isolated PBMCs, or DNA extracted from either of those sample types. This clone has only one observation. This receptor's antigen is unknown. The sample holds no much larger clone one base away, and base qualities are not on file. The germline V gene encodes CDR1 SGHTA and CDR2 FQGNSA. CDR3 length: 16 amino acids, cysteine to phenylalanine. Only the CDR3 DNA stays, 48 bases, in frame from base 1. V loses 4 bases of germline sequence and J loses 3 bases, and the interval between the two ends is 15 bases. TCRbeta CDR3 regions were amplified from genomic DNA by means of the immunoSEQ Assay, a bias-controlled multiplex PCR. The authors' pipeline ran thus. The number of nucleated cells in each sample was estimated by amplification of reference gene primers within the assay. To quantify the absolute abundance of each unique TCRbeta CDR3 rearrangement, sequence reads were collapsed and filtered. For each sample, productive Simpson clonality was calculated as the square root of Simpson's diversity index across productive rearrangements. Not all clones reach the TCRdb copy of this immuneACCESS table, which keeps in-frame sequences only. Checked studies attribute under half of the gap to unresolved V genes and leave the rest unexplained. V and J calls and clone size are as listed in that table; D and trimming were resolved from the DNA. In all, the sample holds around 200,000 clones, and 65% to 85% of those were seen once. The ten largest account for 8.2% of the sample.

What was sequenced was peripheral blood. The chain employs TRBV7-2 and TRBJ2-2, with TRBD1 tentatively as D gene (6 bases match). This receptor was identified in a woman aged 50 to 65 with acute or convalescent COVID-19. Read as DNA, the sequence is TGTGCCAGCAGCTCGACATCTAAGGGGGACACCGGGGAGCTGTTTTTT. This gives the protein CASSSTSKGDTGELFF.